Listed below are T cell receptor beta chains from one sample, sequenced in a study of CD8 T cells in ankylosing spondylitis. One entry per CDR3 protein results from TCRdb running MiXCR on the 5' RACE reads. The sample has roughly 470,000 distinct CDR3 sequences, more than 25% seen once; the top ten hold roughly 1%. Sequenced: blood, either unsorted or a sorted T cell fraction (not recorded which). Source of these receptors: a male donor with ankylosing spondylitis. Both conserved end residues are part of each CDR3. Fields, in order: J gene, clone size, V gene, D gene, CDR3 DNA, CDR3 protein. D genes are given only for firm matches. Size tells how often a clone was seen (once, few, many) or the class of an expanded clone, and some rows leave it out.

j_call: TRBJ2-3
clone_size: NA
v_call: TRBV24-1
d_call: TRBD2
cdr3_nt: TGTGCCACCAGTGTAGTCCAGGGAGGGACAGATACGCAGTATTTT
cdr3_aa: CATSVVQGGTDTQYF

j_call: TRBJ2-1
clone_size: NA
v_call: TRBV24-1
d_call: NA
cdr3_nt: TGTGCCACCAGTCGTCCAGGGCCGACATACAATGAGCAGTTCTTC
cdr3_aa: CATSRPGPTYNEQFF

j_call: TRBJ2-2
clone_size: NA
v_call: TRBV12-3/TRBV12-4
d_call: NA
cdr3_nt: TGTGCCAGCAGTTTCCAGCGGGCGGAGGGGGTCACCGGGGAGCTGTTTTTT
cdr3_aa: CASSFQRAEGVTGELFF

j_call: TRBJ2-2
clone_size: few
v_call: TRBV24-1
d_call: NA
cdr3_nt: TGTGCCACCAGTGGAATACACAACGCCGGCCCGAACACCGGGGAGCTGTTTTTT
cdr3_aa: CATSGIHNAGPNTGELFF

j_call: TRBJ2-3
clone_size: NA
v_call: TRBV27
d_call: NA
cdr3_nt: TGTGCCAGCAGTCACTACAATCTCCCCGCACTGAAAAGCACAGATACGCAGTATTTT
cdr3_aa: CASSHYNLPALKSTDTQYF

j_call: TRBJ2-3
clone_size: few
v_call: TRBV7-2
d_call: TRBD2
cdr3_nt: TGTGCCAGCAGCCGGACTAGCGTCCCAGATACGCAGTATTTT
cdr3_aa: CASSRTSVPDTQYF

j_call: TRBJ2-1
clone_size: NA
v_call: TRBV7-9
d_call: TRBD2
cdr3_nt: TGTGCCAGCAGCCCTAGACTAGCGGGATACAACAATGAGCAGTTCTTC
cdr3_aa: CASSPRLAGYNNEQFF

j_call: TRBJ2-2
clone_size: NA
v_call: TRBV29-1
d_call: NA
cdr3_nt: TGCAGCGTTGAGGCTGGACGTAACACCGGGGAGCTGTTTTTT
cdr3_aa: CSVEAGRNTGELFF

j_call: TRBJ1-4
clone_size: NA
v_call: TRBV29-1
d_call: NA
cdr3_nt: TGCAGCGCCGCTTGGACGAGTTCTGAAAAACTGTTTTTT
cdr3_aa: CSAAWTSSEKLFF

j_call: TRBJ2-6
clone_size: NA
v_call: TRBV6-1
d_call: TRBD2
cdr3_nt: TGTGCCAGCAGTGAAGAGGGAGGGGTAGCTGGGGCCAACGTCCTGACTTTC
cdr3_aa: CASSEEGGVAGANVLTF

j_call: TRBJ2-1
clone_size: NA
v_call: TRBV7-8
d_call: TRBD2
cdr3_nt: TGTGCCAGCAGCTTAAGGACTAGCGTTTACTCCTACAATGAGCAGTTCTTC
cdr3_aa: CASSLRTSVYSYNEQFF

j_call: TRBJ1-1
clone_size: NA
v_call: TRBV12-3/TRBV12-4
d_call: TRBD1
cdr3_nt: TGTGCCAGCAGTCCACACAGGGGGGGGAACACTGAAGCTTTCTTT
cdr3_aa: CASSPHRGGNTEAFF

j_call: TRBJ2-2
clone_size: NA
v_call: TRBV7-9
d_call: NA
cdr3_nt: TGTGCCAGCAGCCCAACCGGGTCCCGGAGCACCGGGGAGCTGTTTTTT
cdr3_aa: CASSPTGSRSTGELFF

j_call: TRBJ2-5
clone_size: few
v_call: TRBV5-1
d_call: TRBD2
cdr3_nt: TGCGCCACCACTAGCGGTTTAGGGGAGACCCAGTACTTC
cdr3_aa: CATTSGLGETQYF

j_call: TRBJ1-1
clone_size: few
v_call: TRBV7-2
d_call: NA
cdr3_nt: TGTGCCAGCAGCCGAGGGACATCGAACACTGAAGCTTTCTTT
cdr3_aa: CASSRGTSNTEAFF

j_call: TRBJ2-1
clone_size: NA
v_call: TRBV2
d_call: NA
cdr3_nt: TGTGCCAGCACCCTAGAAGGGAGCTACAATGAGCAGTTCTTC
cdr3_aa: CASTLEGSYNEQFF

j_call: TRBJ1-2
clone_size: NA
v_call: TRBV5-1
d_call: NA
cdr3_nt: TGCGCCAGCAGCTTGGCCGGGACACAGTCAATCTATGGCTACACCTTC
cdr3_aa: CASSLAGTQSIYGYTF

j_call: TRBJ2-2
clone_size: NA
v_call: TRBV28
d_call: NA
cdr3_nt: TGTGCCAGCAGTTTAGGGGGACGGGGGGAGCTGTTTTTT
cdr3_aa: CASSLGGRGELFF

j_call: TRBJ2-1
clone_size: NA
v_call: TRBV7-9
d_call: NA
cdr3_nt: TGTGCCAGCAGCTTTTCTAGCGTCGGGAATGAGCAGTTCTTC
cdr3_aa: CASSFSSVGNEQFF

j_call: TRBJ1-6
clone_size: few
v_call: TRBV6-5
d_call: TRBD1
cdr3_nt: TGTGCCAGCAGTTATCCACCCCGACAGGGGTCGAATTCACCCCTCCACTTT
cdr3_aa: CASSYPPRQGSNSPLHF

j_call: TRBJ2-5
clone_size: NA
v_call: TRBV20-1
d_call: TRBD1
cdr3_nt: TGCAGTACGATACCCCAGGACAGGTCCTACCAAGAGACCCAGTACTTC
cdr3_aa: CSTIPQDRSYQETQYF

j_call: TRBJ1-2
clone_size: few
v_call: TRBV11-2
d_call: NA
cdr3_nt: TGTGCCAGCAGCTTAGGAGGTAGTCGGCTCAGCTACACCTTC
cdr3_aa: CASSLGGSRLSYTF